Listed here is a single T cell receptor beta chain. Antigen unknown. This sample is drawn from a study of cytomegalovirus exposure and HLA in healthy donors. Study-wide findings and caveats: In a later analysis, CMV-associated beta chains were mostly HLA-associated, it appeared. CMV serostatus was the sole immune exposure data available. Reported findings show TCR beta sequences accurately forecast HLA-A and HLA-B alleles in most subjects.

Trimming cost V 4 bases and J 2 bases, with 24 bases left between them. CDR1 is LNHDA and CDR2 is SQIVND in the germline V gene (reference sequence). CDR3 length: 18 residues. The PCR contained 60 Vbeta and 13 Jbeta primers. Data came from immunoSEQ multiplex PCR; TCRdb stores just in-frame clones and leaves some out. The sample records about 160,000 clones, approximately 88% being singletons. The chain couples TRBV19 to TRBJ2-7, with a possible D match to TRBD1 (6 bases). This sequence was found in a man aged 25 to 40 in good health and CMV-seronegative. Sample: PBMCs. The CDR3 DNA sequence: TGTGCCAGTAGTAACAATCCCGGCCGGGCCAGGGGAACCTACGAGCAGTACTTC. It translates to CASSNNPGRARGTYEQYF.